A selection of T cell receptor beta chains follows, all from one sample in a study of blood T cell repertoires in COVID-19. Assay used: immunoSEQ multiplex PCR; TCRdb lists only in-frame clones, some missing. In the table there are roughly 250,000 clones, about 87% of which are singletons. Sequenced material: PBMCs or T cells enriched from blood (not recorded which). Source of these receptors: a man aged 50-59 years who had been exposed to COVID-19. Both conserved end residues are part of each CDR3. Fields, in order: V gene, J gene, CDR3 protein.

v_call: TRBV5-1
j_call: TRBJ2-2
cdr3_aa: CASSSGLGDTGELFF

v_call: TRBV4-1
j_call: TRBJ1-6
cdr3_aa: CASSQPGQGNKNSPLHF

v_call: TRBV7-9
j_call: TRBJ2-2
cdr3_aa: CASSQEAYTGELFF

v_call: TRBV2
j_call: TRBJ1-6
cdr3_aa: CASNNRGYNSPLHF

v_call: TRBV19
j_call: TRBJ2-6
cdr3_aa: CASSAGPSGANVLTF

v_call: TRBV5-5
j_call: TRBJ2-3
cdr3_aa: CASTHRPGGHYTDTQYF

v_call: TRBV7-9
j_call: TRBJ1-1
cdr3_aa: CASSRIRTEAFF

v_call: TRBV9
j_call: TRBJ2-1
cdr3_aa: CASSDLFNEQFF

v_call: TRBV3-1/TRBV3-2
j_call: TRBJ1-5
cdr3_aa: CASSQDQRGPQHF

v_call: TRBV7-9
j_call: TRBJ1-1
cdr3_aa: CASSDRATEAFF

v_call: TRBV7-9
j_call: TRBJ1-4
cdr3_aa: CASSRRTGVTEKLFF

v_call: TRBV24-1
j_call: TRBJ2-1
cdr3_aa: CATSGPPGTGVYNEQFF

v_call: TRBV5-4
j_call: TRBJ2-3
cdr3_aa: CASSRLAGGSTDTQYF

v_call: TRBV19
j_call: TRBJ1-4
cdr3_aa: CASTGQLRGEKLFF

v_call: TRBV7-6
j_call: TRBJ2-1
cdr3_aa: CASSLETSGLVPWNEQFF